This T cell receptor (beta chain) is drawn from a study of CD8+ T cells in alopecia areata. On the study more broadly: Affected scalp percentage gauged treated patients' severity.

V gave up 0 bases and J gave up 2 bases; unmatched junction bases: 3. CDR1 and CDR2 from the germline V gene are LNHNV and YYDKDF (reference sequence). The CDR3 length is 15 residues. Extracted RNA was reverse transcribed into cDNA, the sequencing template. TCRdb's copy holds only in-frame clones and misses some; the assay was immunoSEQ multiplex PCR. The sample yields 110,000 to 150,000 clones, about 51% seen once. Treatment given: oral pan-JAK inhibitor, 5-10 mg twice daily. V is TRBV15 and J is TRBJ2-7, with 8 bases lining up with TRBD2. Sequenced here: CD8+ T cells sorted from blood, sampled at week 4, from a patient treated with tofacitinib. The TCR originated in a human donor with alopecia areata. Here the CDR3 reads CATSRDAGGTYEQYF. The CDR3 bases are TGTGCCACCAGCAGAGATGCGGGGGGTACCTACGAGCAGTACTTC.